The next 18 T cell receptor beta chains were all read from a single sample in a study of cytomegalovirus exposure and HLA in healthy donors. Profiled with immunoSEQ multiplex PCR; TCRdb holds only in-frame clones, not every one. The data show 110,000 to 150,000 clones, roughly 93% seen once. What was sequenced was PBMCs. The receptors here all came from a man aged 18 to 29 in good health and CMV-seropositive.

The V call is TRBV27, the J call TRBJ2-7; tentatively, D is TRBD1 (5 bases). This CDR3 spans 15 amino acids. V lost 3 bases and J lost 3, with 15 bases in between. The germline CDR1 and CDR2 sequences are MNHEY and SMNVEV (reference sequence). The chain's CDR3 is CASSFSLSGFYEQYF. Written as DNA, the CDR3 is TGTGCCAGCAGTTTTTCCCTATCAGGGTTCTACGAGCAGTACTTC.

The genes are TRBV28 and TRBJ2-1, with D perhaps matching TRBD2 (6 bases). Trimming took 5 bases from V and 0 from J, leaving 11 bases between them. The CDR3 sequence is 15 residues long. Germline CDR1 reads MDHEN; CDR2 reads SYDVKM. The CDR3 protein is CASSPTGDSYNEQFF. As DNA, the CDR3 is TGTGCCAGCAGTCCGACGGGAGACTCCTACAATGAGCAGTTCTTC.

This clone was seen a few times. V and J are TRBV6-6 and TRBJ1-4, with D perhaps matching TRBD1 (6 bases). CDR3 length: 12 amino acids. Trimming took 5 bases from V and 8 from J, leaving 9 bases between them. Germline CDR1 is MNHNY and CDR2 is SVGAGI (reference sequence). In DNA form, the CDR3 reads TGTGCCAGCAGTGCAGGGACAGAAAAACTGTTTTTT. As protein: CASSAGTEKLFF.

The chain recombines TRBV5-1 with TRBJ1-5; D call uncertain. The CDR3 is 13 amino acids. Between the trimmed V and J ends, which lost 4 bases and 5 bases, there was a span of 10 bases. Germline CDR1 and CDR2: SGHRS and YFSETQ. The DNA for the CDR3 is TGCGCCAGCAGCGCTTTCGGGGATCAGCCCCAGCATTTT. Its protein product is CASSAFGDQPQHF.

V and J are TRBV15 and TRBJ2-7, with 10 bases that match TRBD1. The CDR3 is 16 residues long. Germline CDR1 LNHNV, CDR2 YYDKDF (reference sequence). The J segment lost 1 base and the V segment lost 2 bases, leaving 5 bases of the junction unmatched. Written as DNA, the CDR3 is TGTGCCACCAGCAGACAGCCGGGACAGGGGTCCTACGAGCAGTACTTC. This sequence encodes CATSRQPGQGSYEQYF.

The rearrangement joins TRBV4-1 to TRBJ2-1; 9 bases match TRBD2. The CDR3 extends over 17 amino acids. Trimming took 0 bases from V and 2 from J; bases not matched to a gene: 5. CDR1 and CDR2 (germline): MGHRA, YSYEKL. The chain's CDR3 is CASSQDLPSGTYNEQFF. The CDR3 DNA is TGCGCCAGCAGCCAAGATCTTCCTAGCGGGACCTACAATGAGCAGTTCTTC.

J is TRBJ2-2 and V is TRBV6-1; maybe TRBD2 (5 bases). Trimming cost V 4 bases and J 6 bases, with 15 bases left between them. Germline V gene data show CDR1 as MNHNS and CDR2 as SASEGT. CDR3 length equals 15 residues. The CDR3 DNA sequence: TGTGCCAGCAGTGCCCGGACCTTGAGGGCCGGGGAGCTGTTTTTT. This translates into CASSARTLRAGELFF.

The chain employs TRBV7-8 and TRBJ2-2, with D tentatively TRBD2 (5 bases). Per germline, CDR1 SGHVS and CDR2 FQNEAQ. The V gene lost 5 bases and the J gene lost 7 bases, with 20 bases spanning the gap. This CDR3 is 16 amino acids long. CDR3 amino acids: CASSPIMTLRDGELFF. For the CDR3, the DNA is TGTGCCAGCAGCCCGATAATGACTCTGAGGGACGGGGAGCTGTTTTTT.

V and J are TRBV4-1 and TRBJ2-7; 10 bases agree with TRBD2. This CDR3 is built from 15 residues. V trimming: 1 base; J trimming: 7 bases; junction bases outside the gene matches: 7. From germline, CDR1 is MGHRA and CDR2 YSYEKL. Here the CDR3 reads CASSQAILAGNEQYF. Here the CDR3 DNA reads TGCGCCAGCAGCCAAGCAATACTAGCGGGAAATGAGCAGTACTTC.

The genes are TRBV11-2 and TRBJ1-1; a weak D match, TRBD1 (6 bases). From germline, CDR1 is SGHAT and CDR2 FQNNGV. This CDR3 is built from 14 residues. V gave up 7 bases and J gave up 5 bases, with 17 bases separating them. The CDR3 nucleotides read TGTGCCAGCAACCTCGTGCAGGGGAGTACTGAAGCTTTCTTT. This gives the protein CASNLVQGSTEAFF.

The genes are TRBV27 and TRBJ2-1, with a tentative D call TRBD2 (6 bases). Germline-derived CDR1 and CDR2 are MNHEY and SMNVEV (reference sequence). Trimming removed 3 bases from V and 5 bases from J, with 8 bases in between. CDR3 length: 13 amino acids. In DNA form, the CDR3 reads TGTGCCAGCAGTTTCTGGGGGGACAATGAGCAGTTCTTC. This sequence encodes CASSFWGDNEQFF.

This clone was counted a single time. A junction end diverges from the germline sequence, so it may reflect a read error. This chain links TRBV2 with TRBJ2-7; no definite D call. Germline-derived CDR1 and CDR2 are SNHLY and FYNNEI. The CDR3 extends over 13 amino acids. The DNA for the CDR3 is TGTGCCAGCAGCGAAGGACCCAGGCTGGAGCAGTACTTC. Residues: CASSEGPRLEQYF.

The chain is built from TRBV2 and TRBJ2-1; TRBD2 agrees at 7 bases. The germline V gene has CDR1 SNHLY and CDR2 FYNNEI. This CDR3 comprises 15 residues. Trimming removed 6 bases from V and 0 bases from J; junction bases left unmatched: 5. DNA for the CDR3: TGTGCCAGCAGACCGGGGGGAAGCTCCTACAATGAGCAGTTCTTC. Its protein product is CASRPGGSSYNEQFF.

CDR3 in DNA: TGTGCCAGCCGTCCCGGGACAAGGGTGGGGGAGCAGTACTTC. It encodes CASRPGTRVGEQYF. The rearrangement joins TRBV4-2 to TRBJ2-7; tentatively, D is TRBD1 (6 bases). The CDR3 runs to 14 residues. From germline, CDR1 is LGHNA and CDR2 YNFKEQ. V lost 8 bases and J 7 bases, leaving 21 bases between the germline ends.

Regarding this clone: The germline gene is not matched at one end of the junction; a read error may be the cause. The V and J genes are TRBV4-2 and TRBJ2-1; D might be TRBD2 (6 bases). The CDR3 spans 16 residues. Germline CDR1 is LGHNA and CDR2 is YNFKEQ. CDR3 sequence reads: CASSQYTGTPYDEQFF. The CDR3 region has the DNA TGTGCCAGCAGCCAGTACACCGGGACTCCCTACGATGAGCAGTTCTTC.

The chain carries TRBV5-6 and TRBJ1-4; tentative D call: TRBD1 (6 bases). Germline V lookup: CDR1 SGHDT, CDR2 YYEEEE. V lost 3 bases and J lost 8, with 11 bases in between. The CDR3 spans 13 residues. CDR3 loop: CASSWNRDEKLFF. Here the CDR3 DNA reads TGTGCCAGCAGCTGGAACAGGGACGAAAAACTGTTTTTT.

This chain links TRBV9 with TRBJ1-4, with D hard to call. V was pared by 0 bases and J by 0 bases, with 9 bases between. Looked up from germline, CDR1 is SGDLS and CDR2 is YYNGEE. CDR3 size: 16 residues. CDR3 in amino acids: CASSVGSRSTNEKLFF. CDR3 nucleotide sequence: TGTGCCAGCAGCGTAGGGTCCAGATCAACTAATGAAAAACTGTTTTTT.

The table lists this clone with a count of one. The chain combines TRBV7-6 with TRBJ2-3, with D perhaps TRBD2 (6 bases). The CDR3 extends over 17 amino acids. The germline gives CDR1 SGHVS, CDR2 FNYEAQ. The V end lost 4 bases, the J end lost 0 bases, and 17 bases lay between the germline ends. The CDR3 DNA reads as TGTGCCAGCAGCTCCCAGCGGGTTCTTTTCAGCACAGATACGCAGTATTTT. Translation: CASSSQRVLFSTDTQYF.